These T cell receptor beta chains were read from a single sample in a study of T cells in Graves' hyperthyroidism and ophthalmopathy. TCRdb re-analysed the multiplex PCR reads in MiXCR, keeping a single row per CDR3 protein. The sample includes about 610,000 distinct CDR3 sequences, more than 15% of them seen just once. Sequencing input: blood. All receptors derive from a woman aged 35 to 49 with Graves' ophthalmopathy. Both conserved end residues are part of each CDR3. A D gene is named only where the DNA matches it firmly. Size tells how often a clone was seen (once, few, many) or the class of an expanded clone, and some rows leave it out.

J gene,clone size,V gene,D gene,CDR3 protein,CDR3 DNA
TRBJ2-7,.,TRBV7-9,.,CASSLTGRYEQYF,TGTGCCAGCAGCTTAACAGGGAGGTACGAGCAGTACTTC
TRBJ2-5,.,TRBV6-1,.,CASSATGSGLTQYF,TGTGCCAGCAGTGCGACAGGAAGCGGGTTGACCCAGTACTTC
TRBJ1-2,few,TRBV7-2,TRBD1,CASSTGGGWAMHGYTF,TGTGCCAGCAGCACAGGGGGTGGATGGGCTATGCATGGCTACACCTTC
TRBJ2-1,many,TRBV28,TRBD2,CASSPWTGRAPGTSGNNEQFF,TGTGCCAGCAGTCCCTGGACAGGGCGAGCCCCCGGGACTAGCGGCAACAATGAGCAGTTCTTC
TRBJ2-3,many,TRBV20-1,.,CSAASPSGTDTQYF,TGCAGTGCCGCGAGCCCTTCGGGCACAGATACGCAGTATTTT
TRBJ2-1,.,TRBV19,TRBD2,CASSIVGSGRMRFF,TGTGCCAGTAGTATAGTTGGTAGCGGGAGGATGCGGTTCTTC
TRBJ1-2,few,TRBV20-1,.,CSASGGAGSGYTF,TGCAGTGCTAGTGGCGGGGCAGGGTCTGGCTACACCTTC
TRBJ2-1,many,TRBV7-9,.,CASSSILGGGAGNEQFF,TGTGCCAGCAGCTCTATCCTTGGGGGGGGCGCGGGGAATGAGCAGTTCTTC
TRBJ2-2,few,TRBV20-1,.,CSARDLRQGGTGELFF,TGCAGTGCTAGAGATCTTAGGCAGGGAGGCACCGGGGAGCTGTTTTTT
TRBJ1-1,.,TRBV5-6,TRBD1,CASSKYGTGSTEAFF,TGTGCCAGCAGCAAGTACGGGACAGGGAGTACTGAAGCTTTCTTT
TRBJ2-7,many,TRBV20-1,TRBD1,CSARDPTGGLSYEQYF,TGCAGTGCTAGAGATCCGACAGGGGGCCTCTCCTACGAGCAGTACTTC
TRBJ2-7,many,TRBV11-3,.,CASSGPPSYEQYF,TGTGCCAGCAGCGGACCTCCATCCTACGAGCAGTACTTC
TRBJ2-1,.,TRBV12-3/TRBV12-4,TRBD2,CASSPGTSGQETQFF,TGTGCCAGCAGCCCTGGGACTAGCGGCCAAGAGACCCAGTTCTTC
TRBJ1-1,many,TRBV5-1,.,CASSRDTSNTEAFF,TGCGCCAGCAGCCGGGACACTTCGAACACTGAAGCTTTCTTT
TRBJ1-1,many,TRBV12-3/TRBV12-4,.,CASSLQGREAFF,TGTGCCAGCAGTTTACAGGGACGAGAAGCTTTCTTT
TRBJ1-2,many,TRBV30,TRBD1,CAWSSTGSGYTF,TGTGCCTGGAGTTCGACAGGGAGTGGCTACACCTTC
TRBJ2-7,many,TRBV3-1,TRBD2,CASSQNSGGYEQYF,TGTGCCAGCAGCCAAAACTCGGGGGGCTACGAGCAGTACTTC
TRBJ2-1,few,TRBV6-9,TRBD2,CASSSGTSGRFNEQFF,TGTGCCAGCAGTTCCGGGACTAGCGGGAGGTTCAATGAGCAGTTCTTC
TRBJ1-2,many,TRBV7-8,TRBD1,CASSSPKLTGDGYTF,TGTGCCAGCAGCTCCCCGAAGTTAACAGGGGATGGCTACACCTTC
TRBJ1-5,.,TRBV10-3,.,CAISSGDGGNQPQHF,TGTGCCATCAGTTCGGGGGATGGTGGCAATCAGCCCCAGCATTTT
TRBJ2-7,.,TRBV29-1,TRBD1,CSVVGPRDRGIDEQYF,TGCAGCGTTGTGGGGCCCCGGGACAGGGGCATCGACGAGCAGTACTTC
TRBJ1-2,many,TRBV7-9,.,CASSSNTNYGYTF,TGTGCCAGCAGCTCTAACACCAACTATGGCTACACCTTC
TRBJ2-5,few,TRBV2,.,CASNPLGGTQYF,TGTGCCAGCAACCCCCTAGGGGGGACCCAGTACTTC
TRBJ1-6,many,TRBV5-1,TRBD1,CASSLLTGGNSPLHF,TGCGCCAGCAGCTTGTTGACAGGGGGAAATTCACCCCTCCACTTT
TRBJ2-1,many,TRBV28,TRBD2,CASSSAGRGYNEQFF,TGTGCCAGCAGTTCAGCGGGACGCGGTTACAATGAGCAGTTCTTC
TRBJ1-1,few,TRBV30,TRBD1,CACDRGPNTEAFF,TGTGCCTGCGACAGGGGACCGAACACTGAAGCTTTCTTT
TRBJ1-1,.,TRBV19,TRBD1,CASRRGGWTEAFF,TGTGCCAGCAGAAGAGGGGGCTGGACTGAAGCTTTCTTT
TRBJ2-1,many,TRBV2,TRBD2,CASSGVAGVGSQQFF,TGTGCCAGCAGTGGGGTAGCGGGGGTCGGCAGTCAGCAGTTCTTC
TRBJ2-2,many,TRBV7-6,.,CASSLDVAGELFF,TGTGCCAGCAGCTTAGATGTGGCCGGGGAGCTGTTTTTT
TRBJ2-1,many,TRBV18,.,CASSLRTGGYNEQFF,TGTGCCAGCTCACTAAGGACCGGGGGCTACAATGAGCAGTTCTTC
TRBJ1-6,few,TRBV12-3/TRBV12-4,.,CASSLRGSDSPLHF,TGTGCCAGCAGTTTAAGGGGTTCAGATTCACCCCTCCACTTT
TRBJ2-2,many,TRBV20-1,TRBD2,CSARETSGATGELFF,TGCAGTGCTAGAGAGACTAGCGGGGCCACCGGGGAGCTGTTTTTT
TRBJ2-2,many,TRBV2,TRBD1,CASRGQGGTGELFF,TGTGCCAGCAGAGGACAGGGGGGCACCGGGGAGCTGTTTTTT
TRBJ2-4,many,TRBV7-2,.,CASSLFLGAGPKNIQYF,TGTGCCAGCAGCTTATTCCTCGGTGCGGGCCCAAAAAACATTCAGTACTTC
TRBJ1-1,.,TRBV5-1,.,CASSFSVGAEAFF,TGCGCCAGCAGCTTCTCTGTTGGGGCTGAAGCTTTCTTT
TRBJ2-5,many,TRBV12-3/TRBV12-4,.,CASSLIGETQYF,TGTGCCAGCAGCTTAATTGGGGAGACCCAGTACTTC
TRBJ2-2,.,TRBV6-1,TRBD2,CASTRLAGVGELFF,TGTGCCAGCACGAGGCTAGCGGGTGTCGGGGAGCTGTTTTTT
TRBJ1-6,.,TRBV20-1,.,CSARDREGFSYNSPLHF,TGCAGTGCTAGAGATAGGGAGGGCTTCTCCTATAATTCACCCCTCCACTTT
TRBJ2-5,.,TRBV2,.,CASSERATSPETQYF,TGTGCCAGCAGTGAAAGGGCGACCAGCCCAGAGACCCAGTACTTC
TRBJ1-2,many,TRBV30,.,CAWTVQGRTYGYTF,TGTGCCTGGACCGTTCAGGGCAGAACCTATGGCTACACCTTC
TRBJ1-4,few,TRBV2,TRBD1,CASSTKTTPDRGGDEKLFF,TGTGCCAGCAGTACAAAAACAACCCCCGACAGGGGAGGAGATGAAAAACTGTTTTTT
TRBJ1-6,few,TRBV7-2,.,CASSAPTGTRNSPLHF,TGTGCCAGCAGCGCCCCTACCGGGACAAGGAATTCACCCCTCCACTTT
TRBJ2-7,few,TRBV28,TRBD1,CASSFDRGPLYEQYF,TGTGCCAGCAGTTTTGACAGGGGCCCCCTCTACGAGCAGTACTTC
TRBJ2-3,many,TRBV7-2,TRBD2,CASSLIGGYTDTQYF,TGTGCCAGCAGCTTAATCGGGGGGTACACAGATACGCAGTATTTT
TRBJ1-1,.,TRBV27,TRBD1,CASRDAGQGLTEAFF,TGTGCCAGCAGAGATGCCGGACAGGGCTTGACTGAAGCTTTCTTT
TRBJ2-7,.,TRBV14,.,CASSQDSGTLSSYEQYF,TGTGCCAGCAGCCAAGACTCCGGGACCCTGAGCTCCTACGAGCAGTACTTC
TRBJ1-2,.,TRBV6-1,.,CASSEAAVNYGYTF,TGTGCCAGCAGTGAAGCGGCGGTAAACTATGGCTACACCTTC
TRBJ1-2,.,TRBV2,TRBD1,CASSYNGQGEDYGYTF,TGTGCCAGCAGTTACAACGGACAGGGGGAGGACTATGGCTACACCTTC
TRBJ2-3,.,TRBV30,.,CAWSIGTDPQYF,TGTGCCTGGAGTATAGGGACGGATCCGCAGTATTTT
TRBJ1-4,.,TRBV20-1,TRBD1,CSAQGGGDVYEKLFF,TGCAGTGCGCAGGGGGGAGGGGATGTATATGAAAAACTGTTTTTT
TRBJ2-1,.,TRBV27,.,CASSIKGSGLPYNEQFF,TGTGCCAGCAGTATAAAGGGGAGCGGGTTACCCTACAATGAGCAGTTCTTC
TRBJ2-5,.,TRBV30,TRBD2,CARSTLDSGGLQETQYF,TGTGCCCGGAGTACCCTGGATAGCGGGGGGTTACAAGAGACCCAGTACTTC